This T cell receptor beta chain came from a study of blood T cell repertoires in COVID-19. Study summary: COVID-19 samples from acute and convalescent phases originated in the United States, Italy and Spain. PBMCs, B-cell-depleted T cells, or T cells provided the cDNA or gDNA that made up the material.

The ends were cut back, 1 base at V and 2 bases at J, with 9 bases in the middle. The CDR3 sequence is 14 residues long. Per the germline V gene, CDR1 is SGHRS and CDR2 is YFSETQ. The authors' processing: By means of reference gene primer amplification, nucleated cell counts were estimated. Only in-frame clones appear in the TCRdb table, and some are missing; sequencing was by immunoSEQ multiplex PCR. The V and J calls and clone size come from that table; D and trimming were worked out from the DNA. The sample holds some 320,000 clones, 90% seen once. The sample comprised PBMCs or T cells enriched from blood (not recorded which). This TCR came from a man in his fifties or sixties who had recovered from COVID-19. This chain joins TRBV5-1 and TRBJ1-1, with D perhaps matching TRBD1 (5 bases). CDR3 residues: CASSLPGLNTEAFF. As DNA, the CDR3 is TGCGCCAGCAGCTTGCCAGGGCTTAACACTGAAGCTTTCTTT.